The text below deals with one TCR beta chain. The V end was cut by 1 base, the J end by 3 bases, with 16 bases between. Germline values: CDR1 SQVTM, CDR2 ANQGSEA. This CDR3 has 16 amino acids. This entry is derived from a study of blood T cell repertoires in COVID-19. Assay used: immunoSEQ multiplex PCR; TCRdb lists only in-frame clones, some missing. The sample contains 150,000 or so clones, about four fifths of which appear only once. The sequenced sample was peripheral blood. The receptor was derived from a man aged 18 to 30 with active or convalescent COVID-19. This chain uses TRBV29-1 with TRBJ2-1; perhaps TRBD2 as D (5 bases). The chain's CDR3 is CSVEGGSAEIYNEQFF. CDR3 DNA: TGCAGCGTTGAAGGAGGCTCAGCGGAGATCTACAATGAGCAGTTCTTC.